The T cell receptor beta chain described here comes from a study of blood T cell repertoires in COVID-19. Libraries were prepared by immunoSEQ multiplex PCR; TCRdb keeps only in-frame clonotypes and omits some of them. The sample has over 300,000 clones, 75% to 90% seen once. V was pared by 7 bases and J by 6 bases, with 15 bases between. This CDR3 has 13 amino acids. The J gene is TRBJ2-5, the V gene TRBV12-3 or TRBV12-4; the D is unclear. Sequenced: PBMCs or T cells enriched from blood (not recorded which). This TCR derives from a young man who had recovered from COVID-19. The CDR3 nucleotides are TGTGCCAGCACCTTCGGTCCGGGTCAGACCCAGTACTTC. It specifies CASTFGPGQTQYF.